The 8 T cell receptor beta chains in this list originate from one sample, sequenced in a study of T cell changes during pregnancy in multiple sclerosis. Some clones are missing from TCRdb's copy, which holds only in-frame ones; the method was immunoSEQ multiplex PCR. In the table there are tens of thousands of clones, 80% to 90% of which are singletons. The source was CD4+ T cells from peripheral blood mononuclear cells, collected in the first trimester of pregnancy. The receptors were gathered from a female donor with multiple sclerosis, enrolled in a pregnancy study.

J is TRBJ1-5 and V is TRBV6-1; possible D gene TRBD1, 5 bases. Trimming took off 1 base at V and 1 base at J, with 14 bases between the two ends. CDR3 size: 17 residues. Per the germline V gene, CDR1 is MNHNS and CDR2 is SASEGT. CDR3 nucleotides: TGTGCCAGCAGTGAAGGAAAGGGGACTAGCAGCAATCAGCCCCAGCATTTT. It codes for CASSEGKGTSSNQPQHF.

The chain couples TRBV7-9 to TRBJ1-1, with 7 positions matching TRBD1. The CDR3 consists of 15 residues. In germline, CDR1 is SEHNR, CDR2 FQNEAQ (reference sequence). J lost 5 bases, V lost 4 bases, and 10 bases had no gene match. The CDR3 DNA sequence: TGTGCCAGCAGCTCCCATCGAGGACAGGCAACTGAAGCTTTCTTT. It is translated as CASSSHRGQATEAFF.

The V and J genes are TRBV5-5 and TRBJ2-5; TRBD2 agrees at 12 bases. V lost 2 bases to trimming and J lost 2 bases; unmatched junction nucleotides: 1. The CDR3 is 15 amino acids. Germline CDR1 and CDR2: SGHKS and YYEKEE (reference sequence). CDR3 loop: CASSLGTSGQETQYF. The CDR3 nucleotides read TGTGCCAGCAGCTTAGGGACTAGCGGGCAAGAGACCCAGTACTTC.

This chain uses TRBV14 with TRBJ1-6; 7 nucleotides line up with TRBD1. After removal of 2 bases from V and 0 bases from J, the junction contained 22 bases not matched to a gene. The length of the CDR3 is 23 residues. Germline values: CDR1 SGHDN, CDR2 FVKESK. DNA of the CDR3: TGTGCCAGCAGCCAAAGCCGGGACAGCTCCCTTGACTTCCTTAGCTCCTATAATTCACCCCTCCACTTT. It is translated as CASSQSRDSSLDFLSSYNSPLHF.

The chain links TRBV19 to TRBJ2-3; 8 bases are a match to TRBD2. V was clipped by 6 bases and J by 5 bases; unmatched bases: 10. Per germline, CDR1 LNHDA and CDR2 SQIVND (reference sequence). This CDR3 is built from 15 residues. For the CDR3, the DNA is TGTGCCAGTAGCTGGCGGGCGGGGGGCATAGATACGCAGTATTTT. Translation: CASSWRAGGIDTQYF.

V is TRBV5-6 and J is TRBJ2-1, with 10 nucleotides matching TRBD2. CDR3 size: 13 residues. Unmatched junction bases numbered 6, after V lost 5 bases and J lost 10 bases. Germline V gene lookup returns CDR1 SGHDT and CDR2 YYEEEE. CDR3 residues: CASRRSGGAEQFF. In DNA form, the CDR3 reads TGTGCCAGCAGAAGGAGCGGGGGGGCCGAGCAGTTCTTC.

The sample holds one count of this clone. The chain employs TRBV7-2 and TRBJ1-1; tentatively, D is TRBD1 (5 bases). Trimming cost V 6 bases and J 1 base, with 9 bases left between them. Germline V CDR1 and CDR2: SGHTA, FQGNSA. This CDR3 has 13 residues. The CDR3 coding sequence is TGTGCCAGCAGTAACAGGCGGAACACTGAAGCTTTCTTT. Its translation is CASSNRRNTEAFF. Supplemented by reference TRBV7-2 and TRBJ1-1, the full variable domain reads GAGVSQSPSNKVTEKGKDVELRCDPISGHTALYWYRQSLGQGLEFLIYFQGNSAPDKSGLPSDRFSAERTGGSVSTLTIQRTQQEDSAVYLCASSNRRNTEAFFGQGTRLTVV.

J is TRBJ2-7 and V is TRBV27; 7 bases are a match to TRBD2. The CDR3 is made up of 15 amino acids. Germline loops: CDR1 MNHEY, CDR2 SMNVEV (reference sequence). V lost 5 bases to trimming and J lost 0 bases; unmatched junction nucleotides: 7. In nucleotides, the CDR3 is TGTGCCAGCAGTACCCCGGGCGGGAGCTCCTACGAGCAGTACTTC. It translates to CASSTPGGSSYEQYF.